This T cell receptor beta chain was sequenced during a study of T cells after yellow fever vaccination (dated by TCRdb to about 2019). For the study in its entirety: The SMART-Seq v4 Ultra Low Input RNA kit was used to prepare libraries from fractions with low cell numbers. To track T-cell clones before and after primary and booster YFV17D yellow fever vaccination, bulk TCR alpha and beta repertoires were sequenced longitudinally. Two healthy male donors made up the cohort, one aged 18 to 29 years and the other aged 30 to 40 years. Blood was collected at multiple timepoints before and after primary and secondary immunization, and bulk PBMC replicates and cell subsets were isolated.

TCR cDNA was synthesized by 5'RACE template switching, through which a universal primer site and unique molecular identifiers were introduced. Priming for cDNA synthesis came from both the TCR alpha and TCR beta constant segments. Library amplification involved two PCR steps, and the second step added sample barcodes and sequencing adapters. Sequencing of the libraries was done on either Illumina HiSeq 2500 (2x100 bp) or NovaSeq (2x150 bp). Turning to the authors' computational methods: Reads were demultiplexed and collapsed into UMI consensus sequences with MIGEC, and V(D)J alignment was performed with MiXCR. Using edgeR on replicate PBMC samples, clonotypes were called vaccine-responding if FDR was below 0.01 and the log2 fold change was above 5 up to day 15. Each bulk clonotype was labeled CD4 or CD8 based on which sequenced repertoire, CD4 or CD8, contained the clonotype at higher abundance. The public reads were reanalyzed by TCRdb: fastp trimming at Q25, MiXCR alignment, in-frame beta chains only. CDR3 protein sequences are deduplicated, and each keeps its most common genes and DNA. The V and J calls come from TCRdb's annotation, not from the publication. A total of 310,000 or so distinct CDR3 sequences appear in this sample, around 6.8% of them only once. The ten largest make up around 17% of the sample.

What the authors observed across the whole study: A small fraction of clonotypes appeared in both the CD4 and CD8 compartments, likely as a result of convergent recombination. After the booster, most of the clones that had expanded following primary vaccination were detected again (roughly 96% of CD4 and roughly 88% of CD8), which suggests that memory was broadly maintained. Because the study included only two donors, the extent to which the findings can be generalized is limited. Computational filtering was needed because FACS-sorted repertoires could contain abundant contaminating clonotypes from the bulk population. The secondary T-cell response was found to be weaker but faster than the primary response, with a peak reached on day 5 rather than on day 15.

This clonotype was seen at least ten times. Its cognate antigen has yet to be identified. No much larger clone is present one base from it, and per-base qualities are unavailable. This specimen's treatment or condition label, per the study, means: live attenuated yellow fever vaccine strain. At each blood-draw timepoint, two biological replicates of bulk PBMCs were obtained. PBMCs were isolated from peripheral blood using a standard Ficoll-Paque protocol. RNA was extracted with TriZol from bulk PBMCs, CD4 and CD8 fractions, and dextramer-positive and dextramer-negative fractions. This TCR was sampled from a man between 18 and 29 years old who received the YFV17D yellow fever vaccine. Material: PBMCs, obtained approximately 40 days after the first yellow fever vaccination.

CDR3 loop: CASSLGSTYEQYF. The DNA sequence is TGTGCCAGCAGCTTAGGCAGTACCTACGAGCAGTACTTC. The sequence is built from TRBV7-6 and TRBJ2-7; the D gene lacks a confident call. The CDR3 numbers 13 residues from cysteine through phenylalanine. Only the CDR3 region is kept as DNA, spanning 39 bases read in frame from base 1. The trim is 1 base for V and 2 bases for J, with a gap of 6 bases between the germline ends. As encoded in the germline V gene, CDR1 is SGHVS while CDR2 is FNYEAQ.